This TCR beta chain was captured by sequencing in a study of graft-versus-host responses after intestinal transplantation. On this clone itself: Antigen specificity is unknown.

The repertoire was sequenced with immunoSEQ multiplex PCR; TCRdb's copy has only in-frame clones and lacks some. The profile shows fewer than 130,000 clones, roughly 95% of them singletons. The sequencing used unstimulated CD8+ T cells sorted from spleen or lymph node cells, collected before intestinal transplant. The receptor was derived from a human donor who received an intestinal transplant.

CDR3 protein: CASSQVQGAHQPQHF. CDR3 coding DNA: TGCGCCAGCAGCCAAGTGCAGGGGGCGCATCAGCCCCAGCATTTT. The rearrangement links TRBV4-1 to TRBJ1-5; the match to TRBD1 covers 8 bases. J was trimmed by 5 bases and V by 1 base; bases with no gene match: 4. Germline V gene sequence: CDR1 MGHRA, CDR2 YSYEKL. The CDR3 totals 15 residues.